A selection of T cell receptor beta chains follows, all from one sample in a study of cytomegalovirus exposure and HLA in healthy donors. Only in-frame clones appear in the TCRdb table, and some are missing; sequencing was by immunoSEQ multiplex PCR. The sample has approximately 220,000 clones; 75% to 80% are singletons. Sequenced: PBMCs. These receptors were taken from a male donor in good health and CMV-seronegative. Both conserved end residues are part of each CDR3. Each record gives: D gene, clone size, J gene, CDR3 length, V gene, CDR3 DNA, CDR3 protein. D genes are given only for firm matches. Some rows mark clone size as missing; the rest say once, few, many or name a class of expanded clone.

D: NA
size: NA
J: TRBJ2-1
length: 15
V: TRBV2
DNA: TGTGCCAGCAGAACCGGGCGCCCATCAGGGAATGAGCAGTTCTTC
CDR3: CASRTGRPSGNEQFF

D: NA
size: NA
J: TRBJ2-6
length: 15
V: TRBV19
DNA: TGTGCCAGTAACAGGCTCAACTCTGGGGCCAACGTCCTGACTTTC
CDR3: CASNRLNSGANVLTF

D: NA
size: NA
J: TRBJ2-5
length: 14
V: TRBV11-2
DNA: TGTGCCAGCAGCTTAGTTGCTAGCGCAGAGACCCAGTACTTC
CDR3: CASSLVASAETQYF

D: TRBD1
size: NA
J: TRBJ2-3
length: 15
V: TRBV28
DNA: TGTGCCAGCAGTTTAGGAGACAGGGTAACGGCTACGCAGTATTTT
CDR3: CASSLGDRVTATQYF

D: TRBD1
size: NA
J: TRBJ2-7
length: 18
V: TRBV5-1
DNA: TGCGCCAGCAGCCCCCGGCCTGGGCCCACCACAGGGGCCCACGAGCAGTACTTC
CDR3: CASSPRPGPTTGAHEQYF

D: TRBD2
size: NA
J: TRBJ2-7
length: 13
V: TRBV7-6
DNA: TGTGCCAGCAGCCGGGGGGATTTAGACGAGCAGTACTTC
CDR3: CASSRGDLDEQYF

D: TRBD2
size: NA
J: TRBJ2-2
length: 17
V: TRBV12-5
DNA: TGTGCTAGTGGTTTTTGGCTAGCGGGGGAAGGGGCCGGGGAGCTGTTTTTT
CDR3: CASGFWLAGEGAGELFF

D: TRBD1
size: NA
J: TRBJ2-7
length: 16
V: TRBV7-2
DNA: TGTGCCAGCAGCTTAGCGCGGACAGGGACGTCCTACGAGCAGTACTTC
CDR3: CASSLARTGTSYEQYF

D: TRBD1
size: NA
J: TRBJ1-4
length: 15
V: TRBV5-6
DNA: TGTGCCAGCAGCGGGAGACAGGGGATAGGTGAAAAACTGTTTTTT
CDR3: CASSGRQGIGEKLFF

D: NA
size: few
J: TRBJ1-6
length: 15
V: TRBV6-5
DNA: TGTGCCAGCAGTTCAACGGTGCGCCTTAATTCACCCCTCCACTTT
CDR3: CASSSTVRLNSPLHF